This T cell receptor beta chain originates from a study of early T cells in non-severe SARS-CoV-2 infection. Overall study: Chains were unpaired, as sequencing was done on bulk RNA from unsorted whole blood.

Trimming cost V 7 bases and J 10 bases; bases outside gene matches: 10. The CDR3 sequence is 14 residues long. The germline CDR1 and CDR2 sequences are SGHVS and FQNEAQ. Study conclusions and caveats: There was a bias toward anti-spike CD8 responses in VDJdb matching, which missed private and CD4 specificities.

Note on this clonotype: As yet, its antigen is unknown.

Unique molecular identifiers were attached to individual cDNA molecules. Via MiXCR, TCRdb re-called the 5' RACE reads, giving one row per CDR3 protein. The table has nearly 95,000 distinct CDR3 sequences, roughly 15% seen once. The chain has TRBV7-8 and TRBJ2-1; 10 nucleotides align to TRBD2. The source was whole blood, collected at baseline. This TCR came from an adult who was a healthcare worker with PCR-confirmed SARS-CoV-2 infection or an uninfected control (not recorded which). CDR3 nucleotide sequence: TGTGCCAGCATACTAACCGCAGCGGGAGGGGAGCAGTTCTTC. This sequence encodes CASILTAAGGEQFF.